The rows below give T cell receptor beta chains drawn from one sample of a study of CD8+ T cells in alopecia areata. Only in-frame clones appear in the TCRdb table, and some are missing; sequencing was by immunoSEQ multiplex PCR. The table lists fewer than 110,000 clones, 65% to 90% of them singletons. Sequenced material: CD8+ T cells sorted from blood, taken at approximately week 30, from a patient treated with tofacitinib. The receptor source for this set is a human donor with alopecia areata. Both conserved end residues are part of each CDR3. A D gene is named only where the DNA matches it firmly. Size values are once, few and many counts, or a class for expanded clones, and some rows have none.

abundance | j_gene | d_gene | v_gene | CDR3aa | CDR3nt
. | TRBJ2-1 | TRBD2 | TRBV7-6 | CASSFSPGGESYNEQFF | TGTGCCAGCAGCTTCTCTCCGGGGGGAGAGTCCTACAATGAGCAGTTCTTC
. | TRBJ1-3 | TRBD1 | TRBV7-3 | CASSLRDRGSGNTIYF | TGTGCCAGCAGCCTAAGGGACAGGGGTTCAGGAAACACCATATATTTT
. | TRBJ2-7 | TRBD2 | TRBV29-1 | CSVEETAGRAYEQYF | TGCAGCGTTGAAGAAACAGCGGGACGGGCCTACGAGCAGTACTTC
. | TRBJ2-3 | TRBD1 | TRBV2 | CASSEAPAGGDTQYF | TGTGCCAGCAGTGAAGCTCCGGCAGGGGGAGATACGCAGTATTTT
. | TRBJ2-4 | . | TRBV7-4 | CASKPAPLAKNIQYF | TGTGCCAGCAAGCCGGCCCCTCTAGCCAAAAACATTCAGTACTTC
. | TRBJ2-3 | TRBD2 | TRBV29-1 | CSVAGLAGTDTQYF | TGCAGCGTTGCGGGACTAGCGGGCACAGATACGCAGTATTTT
once | TRBJ2-7 | TRBD1 | TRBV6-6 | CASRQDIQGSYEQYF | TGTGCCAGCAGGCAAGACATACAGGGGTCCTACGAGCAGTACTTC
. | TRBJ2-1 | . | TRBV10-2 | CASSEGGRYNEQFF | TGCGCCAGCAGTGAGGGGGGACGGTACAATGAGCAGTTCTTC
. | TRBJ1-1 | . | TRBV4-3 | CASSQDVGGDTEAFF | TGCGCCAGCAGCCAAGATGTGGGGGGAGACACTGAAGCTTTCTTT
. | TRBJ2-2 | . | TRBV6-5 | CASSYGGTKTGELFF | TGTGCCAGCAGTTACGGGGGCACGAAAACCGGGGAGCTGTTTTTT